This T cell receptor beta chain emerged from a study of blood T cell repertoires in COVID-19. Study background: The United States, Italy and Spain were the sources of the acute and convalescent COVID-19 samples. In each case, the material was cDNA or gDNA derived from T cells, B-cell-depleted T cells, or PBMCs.

Study processing details: Scientists estimated how many nucleated cells there were by amplifying reference gene primers. Assay: immunoSEQ multiplex PCR; the TCRdb copy retains only in-frame clones and omits some. V and J calls and clone size follow that table, whereas D and trimming were derived from the DNA. The table records approximately 240,000 clones, roughly 81% of them present only once. The CDR3 consists of 16 residues. Trimming took 1 base from V and 6 from J; bases not matched to a gene: 11. Germline V lookup: CDR1 GTSNPN, CDR2 SVGIG (reference sequence). The receptor was isolated from a middle-aged man with acute or convalescent COVID-19. The sequencing sample was made of peripheral blood. The rearrangement links TRBV30 to TRBJ2-2; TRBD1 agrees at 7 bases. The CDR3: CAWSEIKIGGSGELFF. CDR3 bases: TGTGCCTGGAGTGAAATTAAGATAGGGGGCTCCGGGGAGCTGTTTTTT.